This record concerns one T cell receptor (beta chain) sequence. The antigen is unknown. Assay: immunoSEQ multiplex PCR; the TCRdb copy retains only in-frame clones and omits some. The data contain 90,000 to 95,000 clones, under 90% of them seen just once; the ten biggest clones take up about 10%. These data originate in a study of T cell responses to AZD1222 COVID-19 vaccine. Overall study findings and caveats: After the peak T cell response, and only then, were repertoires sampled.

This CDR3 comprises 18 residues. Germline CDR1 reads MGHRA; CDR2 reads YSYEKL. Trimming shortened V by 1 base and J by 3 bases, and 22 bases separated the two germline ends. This rearrangement joins TRBV4-1 to TRBJ2-7; no clear D gene. The source was peripheral blood, collected on day 0 of AZD1222 vaccination. The TCR was taken from an adult in good health. The CDR3 loop reads CASSQAILGASGLYEQYF. Written as DNA, the CDR3 is TGCGCCAGCAGCCAAGCGATCTTAGGCGCCTCTGGCCTCTACGAGCAGTACTTC.